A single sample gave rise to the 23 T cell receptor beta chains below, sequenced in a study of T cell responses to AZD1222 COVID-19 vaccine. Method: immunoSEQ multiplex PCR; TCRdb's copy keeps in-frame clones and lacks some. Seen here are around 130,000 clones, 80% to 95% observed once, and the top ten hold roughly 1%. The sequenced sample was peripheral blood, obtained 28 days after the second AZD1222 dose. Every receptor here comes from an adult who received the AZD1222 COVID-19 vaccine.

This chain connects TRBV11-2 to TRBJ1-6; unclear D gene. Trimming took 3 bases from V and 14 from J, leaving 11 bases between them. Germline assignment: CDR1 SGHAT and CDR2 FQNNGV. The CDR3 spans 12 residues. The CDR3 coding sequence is TGTGCCAGCAGCTTGGCCGGTGGGACCCTCCACTTT. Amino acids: CASSLAGGTLHF.

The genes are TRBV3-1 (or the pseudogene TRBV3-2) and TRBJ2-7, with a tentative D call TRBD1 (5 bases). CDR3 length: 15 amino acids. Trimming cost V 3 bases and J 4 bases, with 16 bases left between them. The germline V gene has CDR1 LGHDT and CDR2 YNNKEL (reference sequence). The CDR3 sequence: CASSHQASSGYEQYF. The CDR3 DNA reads TGTGCCAGCAGCCACCAGGCCTCTTCAGGGTACGAGCAGTACTTC.

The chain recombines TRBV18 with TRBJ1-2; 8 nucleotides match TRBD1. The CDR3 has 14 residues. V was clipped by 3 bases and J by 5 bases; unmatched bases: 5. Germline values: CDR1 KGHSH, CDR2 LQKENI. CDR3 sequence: CASSPLDRAYGYTF. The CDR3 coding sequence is TGTGCCAGCTCACCGTTGGACAGGGCGTATGGCTACACCTTC.

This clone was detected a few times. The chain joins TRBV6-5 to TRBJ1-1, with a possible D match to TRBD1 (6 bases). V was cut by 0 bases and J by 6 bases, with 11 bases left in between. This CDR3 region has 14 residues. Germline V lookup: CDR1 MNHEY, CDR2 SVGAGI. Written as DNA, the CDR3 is TGTGCCAGCAGTTACTCCCTGGGACAACCTGAAGCTTTCTTT. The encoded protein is CASSYSLGQPEAFF.

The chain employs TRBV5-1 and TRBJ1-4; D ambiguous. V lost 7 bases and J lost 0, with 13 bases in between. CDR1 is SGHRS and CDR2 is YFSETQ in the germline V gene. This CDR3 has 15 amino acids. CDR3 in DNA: TGCGCCAGCCGCGAGCAAACAGCAACTAATGAAAAACTGTTTTTT. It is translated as CASREQTATNEKLFF.

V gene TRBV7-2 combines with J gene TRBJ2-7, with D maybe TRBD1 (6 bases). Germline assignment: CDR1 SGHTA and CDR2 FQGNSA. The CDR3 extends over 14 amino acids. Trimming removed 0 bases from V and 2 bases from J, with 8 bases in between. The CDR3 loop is CASSLAPGAYEQYF. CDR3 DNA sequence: TGTGCCAGCAGCTTAGCTCCAGGGGCCTACGAGCAGTACTTC. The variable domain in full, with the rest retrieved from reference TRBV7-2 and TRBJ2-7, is GAGVSQSPSNKVTEKGKDVELRCDPISGHTALYWYRQSLGQGLEFLIYFQGNSAPDKSGLPSDRFSAERTGGSVSTLTIQRTQQEDSAVYLCASSLAPGAYEQYFGPGTRLTVT.

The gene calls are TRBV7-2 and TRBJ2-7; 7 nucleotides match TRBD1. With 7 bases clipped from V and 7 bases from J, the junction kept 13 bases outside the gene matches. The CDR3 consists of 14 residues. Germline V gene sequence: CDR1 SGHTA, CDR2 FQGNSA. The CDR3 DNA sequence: TGTGCCAGCACAAGGACGGCGGACAGGAGGGAGCAGTACTTC. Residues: CASTRTADRREQYF.

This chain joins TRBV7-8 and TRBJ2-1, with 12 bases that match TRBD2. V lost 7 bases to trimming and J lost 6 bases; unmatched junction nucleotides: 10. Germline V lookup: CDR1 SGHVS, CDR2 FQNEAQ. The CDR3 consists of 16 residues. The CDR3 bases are TGTGCCAGCAACCCCTGGGTGACTAGCGGGGGCAATGAGCAGTTCTTC. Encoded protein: CASNPWVTSGGNEQFF.

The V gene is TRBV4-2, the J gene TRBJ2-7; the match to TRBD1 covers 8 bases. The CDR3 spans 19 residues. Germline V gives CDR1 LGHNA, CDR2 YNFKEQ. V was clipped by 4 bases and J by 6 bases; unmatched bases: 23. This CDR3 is CASSRALGTGQGPRVEQYF. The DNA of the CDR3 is TGTGCCAGCAGCCGCGCTTTGGGCACCGGACAGGGACCTCGTGTCGAGCAGTACTTC.

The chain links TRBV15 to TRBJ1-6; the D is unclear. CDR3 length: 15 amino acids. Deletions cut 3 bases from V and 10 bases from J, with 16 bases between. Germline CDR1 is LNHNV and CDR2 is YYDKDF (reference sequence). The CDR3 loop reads CATSSLSGGDSPLHF. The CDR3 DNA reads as TGTGCCACCAGCAGCCTTAGCGGTGGAGACTCACCCCTCCACTTT.

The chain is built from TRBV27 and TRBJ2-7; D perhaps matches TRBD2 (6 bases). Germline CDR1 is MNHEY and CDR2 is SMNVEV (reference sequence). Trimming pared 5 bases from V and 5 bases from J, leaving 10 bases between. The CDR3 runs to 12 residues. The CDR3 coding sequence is TGTGCCAGCAGTCGCGGGGCGAACGAGCAGTACTTC. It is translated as CASSRGANEQYF.

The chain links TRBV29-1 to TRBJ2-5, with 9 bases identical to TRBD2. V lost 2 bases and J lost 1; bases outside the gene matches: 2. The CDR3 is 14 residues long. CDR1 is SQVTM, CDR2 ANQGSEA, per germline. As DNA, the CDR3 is TGCAGCGTTGAATCTAGCGGGGCCCAAGAGACCCAGTACTTC. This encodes CSVESSGAQETQYF.

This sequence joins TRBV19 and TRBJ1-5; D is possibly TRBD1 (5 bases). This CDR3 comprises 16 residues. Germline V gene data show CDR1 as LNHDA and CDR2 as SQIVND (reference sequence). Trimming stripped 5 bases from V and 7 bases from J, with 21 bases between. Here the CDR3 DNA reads TGTGCCAGTAGTCCTCGGGACGGCTGGGCCGGGCAGCCCCAGCATTTT. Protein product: CASSPRDGWAGQPQHF.

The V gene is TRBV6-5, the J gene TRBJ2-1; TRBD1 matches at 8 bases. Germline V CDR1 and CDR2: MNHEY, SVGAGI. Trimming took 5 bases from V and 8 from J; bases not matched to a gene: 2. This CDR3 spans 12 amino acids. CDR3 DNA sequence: TGTGCCAGCAGTCTGGACAGGGATGAGCAGTTCTTC. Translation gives CASSLDRDEQFF.

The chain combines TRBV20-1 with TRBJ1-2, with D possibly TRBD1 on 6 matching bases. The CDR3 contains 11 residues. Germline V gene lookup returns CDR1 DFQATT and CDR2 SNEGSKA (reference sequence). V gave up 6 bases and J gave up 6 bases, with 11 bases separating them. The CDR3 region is CSAGGWDGYTF. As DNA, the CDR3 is TGCAGTGCCGGGGGCTGGGATGGCTACACCTTC.

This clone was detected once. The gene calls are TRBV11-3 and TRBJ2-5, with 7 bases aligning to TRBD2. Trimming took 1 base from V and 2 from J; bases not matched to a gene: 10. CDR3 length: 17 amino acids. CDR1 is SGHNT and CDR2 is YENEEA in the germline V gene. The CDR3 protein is CASSLGGPSGPQETQYF. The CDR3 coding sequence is TGTGCCAGCAGCTTAGGTGGGCCTAGCGGTCCACAAGAGACCCAGTACTTC.

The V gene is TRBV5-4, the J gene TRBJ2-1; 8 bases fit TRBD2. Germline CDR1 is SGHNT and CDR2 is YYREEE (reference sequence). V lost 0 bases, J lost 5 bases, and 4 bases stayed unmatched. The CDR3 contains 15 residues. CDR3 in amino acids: CASSLDLAGDNEQFF. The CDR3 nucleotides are TGTGCCAGCAGCTTGGACCTAGCGGGTGACAATGAGCAGTTCTTC.

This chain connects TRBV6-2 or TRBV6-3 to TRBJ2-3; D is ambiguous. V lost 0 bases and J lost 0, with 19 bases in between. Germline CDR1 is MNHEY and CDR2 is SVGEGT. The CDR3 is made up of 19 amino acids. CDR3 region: CASSYSSSSGLPSTDTQYF. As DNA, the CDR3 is TGTGCCAGCAGTTACTCGAGCTCTTCGGGCCTGCCAAGCACAGATACGCAGTATTTT.

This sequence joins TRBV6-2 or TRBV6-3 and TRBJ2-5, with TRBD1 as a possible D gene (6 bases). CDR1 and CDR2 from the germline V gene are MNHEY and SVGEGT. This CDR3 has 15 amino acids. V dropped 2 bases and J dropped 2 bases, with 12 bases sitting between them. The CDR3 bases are TGTGCCAGCAGTTACCTCGGGACACAACAAGAGACCCAGTACTTC. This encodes CASSYLGTQQETQYF.

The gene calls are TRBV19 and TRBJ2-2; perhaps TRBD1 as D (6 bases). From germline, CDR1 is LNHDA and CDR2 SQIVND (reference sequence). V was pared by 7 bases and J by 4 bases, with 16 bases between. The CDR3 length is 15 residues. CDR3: CASTGTRTATGELFF. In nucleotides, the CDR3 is TGTGCCAGTACCGGGACAAGGACGGCCACCGGGGAGCTGTTTTTT.

CDR3 sequence: CASGLKAYEQYF. The CDR3 DNA sequence: TGTGCCAGCGGCCTTAAGGCTTACGAGCAGTACTTC. This chain uses TRBV11-3 with TRBJ2-7; no clear D. Looked up from germline, CDR1 is SGHNT and CDR2 is YENEEA. V lost 8 bases to trimming and J lost 4 bases, with 12 bases between them. This CDR3 has 12 residues.

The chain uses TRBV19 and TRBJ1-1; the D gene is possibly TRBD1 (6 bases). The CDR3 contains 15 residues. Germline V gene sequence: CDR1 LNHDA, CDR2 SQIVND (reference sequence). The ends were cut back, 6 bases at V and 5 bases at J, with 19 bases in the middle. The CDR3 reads CASSANRAVRTEAFF. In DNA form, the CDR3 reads TGTGCCAGTAGCGCGAACAGGGCTGTGAGGACTGAAGCTTTCTTT.

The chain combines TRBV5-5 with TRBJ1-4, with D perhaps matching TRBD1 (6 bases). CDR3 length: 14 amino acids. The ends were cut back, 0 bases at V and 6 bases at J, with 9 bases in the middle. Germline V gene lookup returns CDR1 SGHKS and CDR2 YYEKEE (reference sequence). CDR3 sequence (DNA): TGTGCCAGCAGCTTGGGCAGGGGTGATGAAAAACTGTTTTTT. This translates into CASSLGRGDEKLFF.